The 3 T cell receptor beta chains reported below all come from one sample, sequenced in a study of tumor T cells in aggressive B-cell lymphoma. The table came from immunoSEQ multiplex PCR; TCRdb's copy has only in-frame clones and leaves some out. This sample has roughly 3,000 clones; 85% occur once, and the top ten carry 15%. Specimen: tumor tissue. Source of these receptors: an adult with diffuse large B cell lymphoma. Some clones in this sample may be carry-over from other donors' samples.

The rearrangement joins TRBV27 to TRBJ1-2; D unclear. Looked up from germline, CDR1 is MNHEY and CDR2 is SMNVEV (reference sequence). Trimming stripped 5 bases from V and 4 bases from J, with 11 bases between. This CDR3 is 13 amino acids long. In DNA form, the CDR3 reads TGTGCCAGCAGTCGAGGGATTGGCTATGGCTACACCTTC. Encoded protein: CASSRGIGYGYTF.

With regard to this clone: Mismatch with germline at one junction end may stem from a read error. The V gene is TRBV7-9, the J gene TRBJ2-3; 9 positions match TRBD2. This CDR3 comprises 11 residues. CDR1 and CDR2 from the germline V gene are SEHNR and FQNEAQ (reference sequence). Written as DNA, the CDR3 is TGTGCCAGCAGCGATGGTCTAGCGGGATTTTTT. Amino acids: CASSDGLAGFF.

The genes are TRBV18 and TRBJ2-7, with 8 bases lining up with TRBD2. Trimming removed 0 bases from V and 6 bases from J; junction bases left unmatched: 4. CDR1 and CDR2 from the germline V gene are KGHSH and LQKENI. The CDR3 is 14 amino acids. The CDR3 sequence is CASSPPGTRGEQYF. CDR3 bases: TGTGCCAGCTCACCACCCGGGACTAGGGGCGAGCAGTACTTC.